What follows are 25 T cell receptor beta chains derived from one specimen sequenced in a study of blood T cell repertoires in COVID-19. Data came from immunoSEQ multiplex PCR; TCRdb stores just in-frame clones and leaves some out. The sample carries some 190,000 clones, roughly 86% recorded once. Specimen: peripheral blood. These receptor sequences come from a woman aged 70-85 years with active or convalescent COVID-19.

The V and J genes are TRBV7-3 and TRBJ2-7; TRBD1 matches at 11 bases. J lost 3 bases, V lost 3 bases, and 4 bases had no gene match. The CDR3 covers 15 residues. From germline, CDR1 is SGHTA and CDR2 FQGTGA. The DNA for the CDR3 is TGTGCCAGCAGCTTGGAGGGACAGGGGGGCTACGAGCAGTACTTC. Its protein product is CASSLEGQGGYEQYF. Based on the CDR3 plus reference TRBV7-3 and TRBJ2-7, the full variable domain is GAGVSQTPSNKVTEKGKYVELRCDPISGHTALYWYRQSLGQGPEFLIYFQGTGAADDSGLPNDRFFAVRPEGSVSTLKIQRTERGDSAVYLCASSLEGQGGYEQYFGPGTRLTVT.

This chain connects TRBV6-6 to TRBJ2-1, with unresolved D. Germline values: CDR1 MNHNY, CDR2 SVGAGI (reference sequence). V shed 2 bases and J shed 0 bases, with 8 bases lying between them. CDR3 size: 15 residues. CDR3: CASSYGLSSYNEQFF. The CDR3 DNA sequence: TGTGCCAGCAGTTACGGGCTGAGCTCCTACAATGAGCAGTTCTTC.

The CDR3 DNA sequence: TGTGCCAGCATAGTTGGCGGGACAGGGGGCTTCGAGCAGTACTTC. As protein: CASIVGGTGGFEQYF. J is TRBJ2-7 and V is TRBV2; 12 bases are a match to TRBD1. CDR1 is SNHLY and CDR2 is FYNNEI in the germline V gene. The CDR3 extends over 15 amino acids. With V trimmed by 7 bases and J by 6 bases, 10 bases remained unmatched.

V gene TRBV4-1 combines with J gene TRBJ2-3; the match to TRBD2 covers 9 bases. The CDR3 is 17 amino acids. Germline CDR1 is MGHRA and CDR2 is YSYEKL. Unmatched junction bases numbered 9, after V lost 4 bases and J lost 1 base. The CDR3 coding sequence is TGCGCCAGCAGCCGCCTTAGCGGGAGCAGGCGCACAGATACGCAGTATTTT. It codes for CASSRLSGSRRTDTQYF.

The rearrangement links TRBV12-3 or TRBV12-4 to TRBJ1-6; no firm D call. The V gene lost 1 base and the J gene lost 9 bases, with 7 bases spanning the gap. CDR3 length: 13 amino acids. The CDR3 DNA reads as TGTGCCAGCAGTTTAGTTCGAGGTTCACCCCTCCACTTT. Translation: CASSLVRGSPLHF.

The chain combines TRBV18 with TRBJ2-5; D is unresolved. Germline CDR1 and CDR2: KGHSH and LQKENI. The V and J ends lost 6 bases and 5 bases respectively, with 7 bases between them. The CDR3 is 11 amino acids. The CDR3 DNA follows: TGTGCCAGCTCCCTCGGGGAGACCCAGTACTTC. It codes for CASSLGETQYF. The variable domain in full, completed from reference TRBV18 and TRBJ2-5, reads NAGVMQNPRHLVRRRGQEARLRCSPMKGHSHVYWYRQLPEEGLKFMVYLQKENIIDESGMPKERFSAEFPKEGPSILRIQQVVRGDSAAYFCASSLGETQYFGPGTRLLVL.

The gene calls are TRBV7-9 and TRBJ1-4; TRBD1 matches 8 bases. J lost 8 bases, V lost 2 bases, and 4 bases had no gene match. The length of the CDR3 is 14 residues. Germline V CDR1 and CDR2: SEHNR, FQNEAQ (reference sequence). In nucleotides, the CDR3 is TGTGCCAGCAGCTTACAGGGGGCTGGGGAAAAACTGTTTTTT. Translation: CASSLQGAGEKLFF.

V gene TRBV2 combines with J gene TRBJ1-3, with no clear D. Germline CDR1 reads SNHLY; CDR2 reads FYNNEI. Between the trimmed V and J ends, which lost 7 bases and 2 bases, there was a span of 9 bases. The CDR3 has 13 amino acids. CDR3 nucleotides: TGTGCCAGCAACGGGGTAACTGGAAACACCATATATTTT. It specifies CASNGVTGNTIYF.

CDR3 in DNA: TGTGCCAGCAGGGGACAGGGGGCATTGAACACTGAAGCTTTCTTT. Translated, it gives CASRGQGALNTEAFF. V usage is TRBV2 and J usage is TRBJ1-1; 12 nucleotides line up with TRBD1. This CDR3 is built from 15 residues. V was pared by 6 bases and J by 0 bases, with 2 bases of the junction left unmatched. CDR1 is SNHLY, CDR2 FYNNEI, per germline.

This clone was counted a few times. CDR3 loop: CASTARGQGNYGYTF. The CDR3 nucleotides read TGTGCCAGTACCGCCCGCGGACAGGGGAACTATGGCTACACCTTC. The J gene is TRBJ1-2, the V gene TRBV19, with TRBD1 identical over 9 bases. V gave up 7 bases and J gave up 2 bases; unmatched junction bases: 8. CDR1 LNHDA and CDR2 SQIVND come from the germline V gene (reference sequence). The CDR3 consists of 15 residues.

This sequence joins TRBV29-1 and TRBJ1-2; TRBD1 is a possible D gene (5 bases). Germline V gene data show CDR1 as SQVTM and CDR2 as ANQGSEA. CDR3 length equals 15 residues. Trimming took off 1 base at V and 8 bases at J, with 20 bases between the two ends. This CDR3 is CSVEVGLRQDGGYTF. The CDR3 region has the DNA TGCAGCGTTGAAGTGGGGCTTAGGCAGGACGGCGGCTACACCTTC.

V and J are TRBV5-4 and TRBJ2-7; 11 bases fit TRBD2. V trimming: 0 bases; J trimming: 4 bases; junction bases outside the gene matches: 6. The CDR3 covers 16 residues. Germline V gene sequence: CDR1 SGHNT, CDR2 YYREEE (reference sequence). The CDR3, as DNA: TGTGCCAGCAGCTTGGCCCGGGGACTAGCGGTATACGAGCAGTACTTC. Translation: CASSLARGLAVYEQYF. Full variable domain (rest looked up from reference TRBV5-4 and TRBJ2-7): ETGVTQSPTHLIKTRGQQVTLRCSSQSGHNTVSWYQQALGQGPQFIFQYYREEENGRGNFPPRFSGLQFPNYSSELNVNALELDDSALYLCASSLARGLAVYEQYFGPGTRLTVT.

This clone was observed many times. The DNA for the CDR3 is TGTGCCAGCAGCCCCAGGACAGGGGGCTTTAACTCCAACACCGGGGAGCTGTTTTTT. It is translated as CASSPRTGGFNSNTGELFF. The chain uses TRBV5-5 and TRBJ2-2; 11 nucleotides agree with TRBD1. The CDR3 totals 19 residues. Germline V CDR1 and CDR2: SGHKS, YYEKEE (reference sequence). V lost 4 bases to trimming and J lost 2 bases; unmatched junction nucleotides: 13.

The chain links TRBV6-1 to TRBJ2-3; 8 nucleotides agree with TRBD1. Per the germline V gene, CDR1 is MNHNS and CDR2 is SASEGT. With 0 bases clipped from V and 1 base from J, the junction kept 3 bases outside the gene matches. CDR3 length: 16 amino acids. The CDR3 region is CASSEAETGGTDTQYF. The CDR3 DNA follows: TGTGCCAGCAGTGAAGCGGAGACAGGGGGCACAGATACGCAGTATTTT.

The genes are TRBV6-4 and TRBJ1-5; a weak D match, TRBD1 (6 bases). The germline gives CDR1 MRHNA, CDR2 SNTAGT. The CDR3 spans 22 residues. The V end lost 1 base, the J end lost 0 bases, and 28 bases lay between the germline ends. CDR3 bases: TGTGCCAGCAGTGACTTGAAGGACAGCCAAAAGGGACAAGGTTATAGCAATCAGCCCCAGCATTTT. This translates into CASSDLKDSQKGQGYSNQPQHF.

This clone was observed a single time. The chain employs TRBV21-1 and TRBJ2-2; TRBD2, as called in the table, went unchecked against the DNA. TRBV21-1 is a documented pseudogene. The CDR3 runs to 24 residues. CDR3 region: CASSKALKLWDSPGRADLTGELFF. The CDR3 DNA sequence: TGTGCCAGCAGCAAAGCGCTTAAATTGTGGGATTCCCCAGGGAGGGCAGATTTAACCGGGGAGCTGTTTTTT.

A word on this clone: The same CDR3 is also encoded by other DNA sequences in this sample. This chain uses TRBV5-1 with TRBJ1-1; 7 nucleotides match TRBD1. The CDR3 is 13 residues long. V lost 4 bases and J lost 2; bases outside the gene matches: 2. The germline V gene encodes CDR1 SGHRS and CDR2 YFSETQ. The chain's CDR3 is CASSGTVNTEAFF. As DNA, the CDR3 is TGCGCCAGCAGCGGGACAGTTAACACTGAAGCTTTCTTT. Supplemented by reference TRBV5-1 and TRBJ1-1, the full variable domain reads KAGVTQTPRYLIKTRGQQVTLSCSPISGHRSVSWYQQTPGQGLQFLFEYFSETQRNKGNFPGRFSGRQFSNSRSEMNVSTLELGDSALYLCASSGTVNTEAFFGQGTRLTVV.

The chain combines TRBV18 with TRBJ2-1; D gene ambiguous. The CDR3 runs 18 residues. The ends were cut back, 3 bases at V and 1 base at J, with 19 bases in the middle. Germline V lookup: CDR1 KGHSH, CDR2 LQKENI. CDR3 DNA sequence: TGTGCCAGCTCACCCCCCGTGTGGGTAGCAACGTCCTACAATGAGCAGTTCTTC. This translates into CASSPPVWVATSYNEQFF.

The J gene is TRBJ2-2, the V gene TRBV7-3; D unresolved. V gave up 2 bases and J gave up 2 bases, with 9 bases separating them. The CDR3 is made up of 15 amino acids. Germline assignment: CDR1 SGHTA and CDR2 FQGTGA. The CDR3 reads CASSLGGINTGELFF. The CDR3 DNA reads TGTGCCAGCAGCTTAGGCGGCATTAACACCGGGGAGCTGTTTTTT.

The chain uses TRBV5-5 and TRBJ2-5; possibly TRBD2 for D (6 bases). Germline CDR1 and CDR2: SGHKS and YYEKEE (reference sequence). V lost 2 bases to trimming and J lost 3 bases, with 11 bases between them. The length of the CDR3 is 14 residues. The CDR3 bases are TGTGCCAGCAGCTTATTTAGCGGCGAAGAGACCCAGTACTTC. Its translation is CASSLFSGEETQYF.

The gene calls are TRBV29-1 and TRBJ1-1; no definite D call. V gave up 6 bases and J gave up 1 base, with 9 bases separating them. The CDR3 sequence is 12 residues long. The germline V gene encodes CDR1 SQVTM and CDR2 ANQGSEA. The CDR3 DNA reads TGCAGCGTACTAGAGGGGAACACTGAAGCTTTCTTT. Translated: CSVLEGNTEAFF.

The rearrangement uses TRBV28 and TRBJ2-2; TRBD1 agrees at 8 bases. V shed 8 bases, J shed 1 base, and the junction held 6 bases outside the gene matches. This CDR3 contains 15 residues. Germline V gene sequence: CDR1 MDHEN, CDR2 SYDVKM. The CDR3 DNA reads as TGTGCCAGCGGGTCACAGGGGGTGAACACCGGGGAGCTGTTTTTT. Translation: CASGSQGVNTGELFF.

This chain joins TRBV3-1 (or the pseudogene TRBV3-2) and TRBJ2-2; no clear D gene. This CDR3 has 15 amino acids. V lost 1 base and J lost 2, with 8 bases in between. Germline loops: CDR1 LGHDT, CDR2 YNNKEL (reference sequence). CDR3 DNA sequence: TGTGCCAGCAGCCAAGGACTCCTAAACACCGGGGAGCTGTTTTTT. Translating gives CASSQGLLNTGELFF.

The rearrangement uses TRBV2 and TRBJ2-1; possibly TRBD2 for D (6 bases). The V end lost 9 bases, the J end lost 1 base, and 16 bases lay between the germline ends. Germline V gene lookup returns CDR1 SNHLY and CDR2 FYNNEI. The CDR3 extends over 15 amino acids. The CDR3 is CASRGGPNSYNEQFF. For the CDR3, the DNA is TGTGCCAGTCGGGGAGGACCGAATTCCTACAATGAGCAGTTCTTC.

V and J are TRBV9 and TRBJ2-7; D is undetermined. V was cut by 0 bases and J by 6 bases, with 22 bases left in between. The CDR3 is 17 residues long. In germline, CDR1 is SGDLS, CDR2 YYNGEE. The CDR3 is CASSVVAGSHQEPEQYF. CDR3 DNA sequence: TGTGCCAGCAGCGTAGTGGCAGGCTCACACCAAGAACCCGAGCAGTACTTC.